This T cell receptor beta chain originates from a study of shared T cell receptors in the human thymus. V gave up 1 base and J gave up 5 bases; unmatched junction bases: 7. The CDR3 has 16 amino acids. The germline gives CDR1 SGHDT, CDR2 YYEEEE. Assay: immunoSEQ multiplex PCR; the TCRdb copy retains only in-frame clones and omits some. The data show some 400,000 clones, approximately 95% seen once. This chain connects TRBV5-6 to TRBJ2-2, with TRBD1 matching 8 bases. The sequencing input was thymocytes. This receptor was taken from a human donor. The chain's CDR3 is CASSLSWTGRTGELFF. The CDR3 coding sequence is TGTGCCAGCAGCTTGTCGTGGACAGGGCGAACCGGGGAGCTGTTTTTT.